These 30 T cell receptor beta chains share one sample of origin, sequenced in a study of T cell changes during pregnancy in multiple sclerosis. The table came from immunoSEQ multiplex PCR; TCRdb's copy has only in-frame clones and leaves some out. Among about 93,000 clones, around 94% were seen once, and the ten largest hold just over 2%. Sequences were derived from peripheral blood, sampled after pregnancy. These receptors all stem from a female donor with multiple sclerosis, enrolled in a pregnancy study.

CDR3 sequence reads: CASSLGTGRDYGYTF. The CDR3 bases are TGTGCCAGCAGCTTAGGGACAGGGCGGGACTATGGCTACACCTTC. The chain carries TRBV7-9 and TRBJ1-2, with 8 nucleotides matching TRBD1. V lost 1 base, J lost 3 bases, and 4 bases stayed unmatched. Germline CDR1 is SEHNR and CDR2 is FQNEAQ (reference sequence). This CDR3 has 15 amino acids.

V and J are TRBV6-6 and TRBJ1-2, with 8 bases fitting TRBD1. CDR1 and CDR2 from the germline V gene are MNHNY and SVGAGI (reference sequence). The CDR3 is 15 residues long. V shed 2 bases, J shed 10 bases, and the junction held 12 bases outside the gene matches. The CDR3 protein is CASSYPVGQGAFYTF. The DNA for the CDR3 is TGTGCCAGCAGTTACCCTGTAGGGCAGGGGGCGTTCTACACCTTC.

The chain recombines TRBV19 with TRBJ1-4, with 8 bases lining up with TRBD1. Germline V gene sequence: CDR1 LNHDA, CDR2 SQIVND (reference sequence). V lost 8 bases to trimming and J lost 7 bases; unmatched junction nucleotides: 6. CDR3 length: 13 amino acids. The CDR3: CASLDRVGEKLFF. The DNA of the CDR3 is TGTGCCAGTTTGGACAGGGTGGGTGAAAAACTGTTTTTT.

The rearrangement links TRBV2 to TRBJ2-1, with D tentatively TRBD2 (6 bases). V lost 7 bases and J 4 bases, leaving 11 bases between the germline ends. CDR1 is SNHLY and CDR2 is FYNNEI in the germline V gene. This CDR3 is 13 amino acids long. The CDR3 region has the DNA TGTGCCAGCATGCGGGACCTATACAATGAGCAGTTCTTC. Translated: CASMRDLYNEQFF.

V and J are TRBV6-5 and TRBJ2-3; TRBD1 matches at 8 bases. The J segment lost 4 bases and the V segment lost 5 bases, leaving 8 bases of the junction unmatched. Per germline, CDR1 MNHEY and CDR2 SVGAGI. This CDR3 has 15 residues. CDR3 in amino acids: CASSAPGQEADTQYF. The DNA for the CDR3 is TGTGCCAGCAGTGCGCCGGGACAGGAGGCAGATACGCAGTATTTT.

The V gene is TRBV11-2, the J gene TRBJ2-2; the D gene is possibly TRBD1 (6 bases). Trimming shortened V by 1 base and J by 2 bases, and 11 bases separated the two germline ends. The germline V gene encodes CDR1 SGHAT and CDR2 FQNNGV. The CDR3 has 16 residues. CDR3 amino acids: CASSLVRDINTGELFF. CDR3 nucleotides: TGTGCCAGCAGCTTAGTACGGGACATAAACACCGGGGAGCTGTTTTTT.

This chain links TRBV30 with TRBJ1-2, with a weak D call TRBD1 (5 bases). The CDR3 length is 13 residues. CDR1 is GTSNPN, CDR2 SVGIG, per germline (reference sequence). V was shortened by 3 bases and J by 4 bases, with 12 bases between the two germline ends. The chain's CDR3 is CAWRGREAYGYTF. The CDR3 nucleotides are TGTGCCTGGAGGGGCAGGGAGGCCTATGGCTACACCTTC.

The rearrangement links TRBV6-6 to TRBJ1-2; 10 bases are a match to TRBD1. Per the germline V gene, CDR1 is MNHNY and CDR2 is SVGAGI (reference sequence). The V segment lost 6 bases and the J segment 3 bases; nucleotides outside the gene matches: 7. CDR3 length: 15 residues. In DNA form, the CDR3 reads TGTGCCAGCAGAAGGACAGGGGGATTGCACTATGGCTACACCTTC. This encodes CASRRTGGLHYGYTF.

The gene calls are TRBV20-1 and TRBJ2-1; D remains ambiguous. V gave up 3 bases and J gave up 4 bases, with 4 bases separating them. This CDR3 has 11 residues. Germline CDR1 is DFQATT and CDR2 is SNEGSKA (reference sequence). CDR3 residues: CSARTYNEQFF. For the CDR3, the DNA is TGCAGTGCTAGGACATACAATGAGCAGTTCTTC.

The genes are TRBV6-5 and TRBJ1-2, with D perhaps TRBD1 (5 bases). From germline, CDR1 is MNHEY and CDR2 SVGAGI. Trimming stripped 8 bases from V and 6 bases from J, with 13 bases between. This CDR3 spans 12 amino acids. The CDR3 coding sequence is TGTGCCAGCGGGGCAGGAGGGAATGGCTACACCTTC. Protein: CASGAGGNGYTF.

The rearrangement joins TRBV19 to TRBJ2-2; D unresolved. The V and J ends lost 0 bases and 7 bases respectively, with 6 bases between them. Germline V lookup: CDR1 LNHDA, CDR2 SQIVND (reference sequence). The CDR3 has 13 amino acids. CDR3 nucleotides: TGTGCCAGTAGTATAGATCCCGTCGGGGAGCTGTTTTTT. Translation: CASSIDPVGELFF.

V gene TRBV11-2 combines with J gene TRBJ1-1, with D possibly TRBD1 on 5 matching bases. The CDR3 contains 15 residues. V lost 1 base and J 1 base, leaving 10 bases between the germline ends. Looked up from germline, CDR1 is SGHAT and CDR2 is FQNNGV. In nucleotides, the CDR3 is TGTGCCAGCAGCTTAGGCTTAACAGGGAACACTGAAGCTTTCTTT. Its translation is CASSLGLTGNTEAFF.

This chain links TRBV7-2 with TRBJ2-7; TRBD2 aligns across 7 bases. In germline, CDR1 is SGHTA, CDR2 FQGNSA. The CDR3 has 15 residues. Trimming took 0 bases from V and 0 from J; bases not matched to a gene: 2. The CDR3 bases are TGTGCCAGCAGCTTAGCGGGAGGGTCCTCCTACGAGCAGTACTTC. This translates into CASSLAGGSSYEQYF.

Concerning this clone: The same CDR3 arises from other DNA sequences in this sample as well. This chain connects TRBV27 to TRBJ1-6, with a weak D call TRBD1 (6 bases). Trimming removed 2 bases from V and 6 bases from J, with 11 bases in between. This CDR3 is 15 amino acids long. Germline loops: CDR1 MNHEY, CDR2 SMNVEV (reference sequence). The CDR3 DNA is TGTGCCAGCAGTTTAACGACCAGGGGTAATTCACCCCTCCACTTT. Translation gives CASSLTTRGNSPLHF.

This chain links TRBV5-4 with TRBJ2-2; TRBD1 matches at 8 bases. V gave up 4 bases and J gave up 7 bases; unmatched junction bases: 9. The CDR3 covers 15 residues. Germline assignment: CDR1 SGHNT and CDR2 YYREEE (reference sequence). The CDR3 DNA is TGTGCCAGCAGCAAAGATTCAGGGGGCATCGGGGAGCTGTTTTTT. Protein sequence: CASSKDSGGIGELFF.

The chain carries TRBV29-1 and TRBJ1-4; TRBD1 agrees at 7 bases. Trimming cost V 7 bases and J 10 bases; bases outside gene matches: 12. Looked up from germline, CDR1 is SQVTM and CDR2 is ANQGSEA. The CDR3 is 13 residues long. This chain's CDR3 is CSALDRDNSKLFF. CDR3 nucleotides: TGCAGCGCATTAGACAGGGACAATTCAAAACTGTTTTTT.

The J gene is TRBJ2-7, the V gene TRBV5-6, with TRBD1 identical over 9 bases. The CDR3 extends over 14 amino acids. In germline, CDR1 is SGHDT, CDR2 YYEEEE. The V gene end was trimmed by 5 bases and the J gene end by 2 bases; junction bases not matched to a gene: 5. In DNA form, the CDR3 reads TGTGCCAGCAGACTGACAGGGGGTACCTACGAGCAGTACTTC. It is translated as CASRLTGGTYEQYF.

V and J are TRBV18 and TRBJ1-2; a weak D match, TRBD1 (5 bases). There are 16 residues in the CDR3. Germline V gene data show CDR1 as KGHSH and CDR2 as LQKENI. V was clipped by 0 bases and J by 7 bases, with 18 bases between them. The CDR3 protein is CASSPPTDTPGGGYTF. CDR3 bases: TGTGCCAGCTCACCACCGACGGACACGCCCGGTGGTGGCTACACCTTC.

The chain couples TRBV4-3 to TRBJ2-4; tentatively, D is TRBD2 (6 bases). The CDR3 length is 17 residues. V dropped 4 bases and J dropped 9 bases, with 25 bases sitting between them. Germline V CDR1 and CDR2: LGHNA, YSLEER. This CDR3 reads CASSLGTRSGPNGIQYF. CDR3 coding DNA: TGCGCCAGCAGCCTCGGGACTCGTTCCGGACCTAACGGCATTCAGTACTTC.

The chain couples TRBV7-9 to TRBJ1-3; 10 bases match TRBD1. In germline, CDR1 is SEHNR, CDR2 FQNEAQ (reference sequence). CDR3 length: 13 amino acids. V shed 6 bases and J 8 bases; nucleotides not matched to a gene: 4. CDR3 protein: CASRGTGDDTIYF. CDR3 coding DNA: TGTGCCAGCAGAGGGACAGGGGACGACACCATATATTTT.

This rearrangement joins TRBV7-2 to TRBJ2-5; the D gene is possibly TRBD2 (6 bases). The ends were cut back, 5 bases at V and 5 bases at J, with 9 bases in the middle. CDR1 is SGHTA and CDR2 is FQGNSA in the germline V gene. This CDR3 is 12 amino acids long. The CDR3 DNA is TGTGCCAGCAGCCAGACTAGGGAGACCCAGTACTTC. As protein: CASSQTRETQYF.

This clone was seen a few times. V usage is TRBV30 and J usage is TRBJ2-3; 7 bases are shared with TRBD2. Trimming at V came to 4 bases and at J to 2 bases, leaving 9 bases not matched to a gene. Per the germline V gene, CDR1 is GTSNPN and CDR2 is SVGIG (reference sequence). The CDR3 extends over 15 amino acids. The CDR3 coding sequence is TGTGCCTGGACCCCAGATAGCGGGCCCACAGATACGCAGTATTTT. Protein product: CAWTPDSGPTDTQYF. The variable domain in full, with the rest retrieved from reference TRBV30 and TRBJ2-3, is SQTIHQWPATLVQPVGSPLSLECTVEGTSNPNLYWYRQAAGRGLQLLFYSVGIGQISSEVPQNLSASRPQDRQFILSSKKLLLSDSGFYLCAWTPDSGPTDTQYFGPGTRLTVL.

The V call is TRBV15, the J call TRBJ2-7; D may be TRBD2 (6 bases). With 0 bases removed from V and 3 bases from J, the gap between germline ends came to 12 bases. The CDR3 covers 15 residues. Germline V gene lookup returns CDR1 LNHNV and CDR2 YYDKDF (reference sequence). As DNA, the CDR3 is TGTGCCACCAGCAGAGAGGGGGGAGGTTTCTACGAGCAGTACTTC. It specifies CATSREGGGFYEQYF.

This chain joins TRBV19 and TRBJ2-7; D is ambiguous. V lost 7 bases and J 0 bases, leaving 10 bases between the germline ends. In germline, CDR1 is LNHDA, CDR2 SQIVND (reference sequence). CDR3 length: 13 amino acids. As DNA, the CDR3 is TGTGCCAGTACTCACCCGAGCTCCTACGAGCAGTACTTC. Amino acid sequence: CASTHPSSYEQYF.

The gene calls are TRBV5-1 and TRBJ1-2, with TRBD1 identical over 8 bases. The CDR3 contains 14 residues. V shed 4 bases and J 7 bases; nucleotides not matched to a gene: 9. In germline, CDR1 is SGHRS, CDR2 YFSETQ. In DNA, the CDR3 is TGCGCCAGCAGCCTGGACAGGGTTCGGAGTGGCTACACCTTC. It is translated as CASSLDRVRSGYTF.

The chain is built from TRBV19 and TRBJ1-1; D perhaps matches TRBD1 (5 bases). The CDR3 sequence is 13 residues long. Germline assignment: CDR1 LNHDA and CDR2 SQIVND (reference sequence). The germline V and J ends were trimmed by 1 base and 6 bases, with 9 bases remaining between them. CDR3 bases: TGTGCCAGTAGTATAGTAGGGGAGGCTGAAGCTTTCTTT. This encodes CASSIVGEAEAFF.

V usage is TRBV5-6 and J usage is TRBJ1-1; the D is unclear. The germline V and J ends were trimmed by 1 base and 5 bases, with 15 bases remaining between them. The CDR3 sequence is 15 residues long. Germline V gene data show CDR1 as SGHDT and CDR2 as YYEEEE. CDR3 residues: CASSLLGSGGTEAFF. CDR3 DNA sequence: TGTGCCAGCAGCTTGCTCGGGTCCGGAGGGACTGAAGCTTTCTTT.

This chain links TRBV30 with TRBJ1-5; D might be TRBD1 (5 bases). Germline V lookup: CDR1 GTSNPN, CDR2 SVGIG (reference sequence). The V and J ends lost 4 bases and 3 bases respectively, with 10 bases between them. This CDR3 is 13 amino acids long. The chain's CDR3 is CAWNSGNNQPQHF. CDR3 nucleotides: TGTGCCTGGAACTCAGGGAACAATCAGCCCCAGCATTTT.

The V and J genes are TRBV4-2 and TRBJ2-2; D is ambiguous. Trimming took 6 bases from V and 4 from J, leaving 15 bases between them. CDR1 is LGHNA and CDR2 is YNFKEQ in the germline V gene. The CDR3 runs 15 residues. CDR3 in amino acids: CASSPTATGTGELFF. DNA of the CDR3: TGTGCCAGCAGTCCCACGGCTACGGGCACCGGGGAGCTGTTTTTT.

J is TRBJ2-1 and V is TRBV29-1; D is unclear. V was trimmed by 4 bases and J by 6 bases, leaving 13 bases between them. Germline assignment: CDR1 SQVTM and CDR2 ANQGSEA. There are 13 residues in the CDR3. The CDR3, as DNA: TGCAGCGTTGCGCGAAGGTCTAGCAATGAGCAGTTCTTC. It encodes CSVARRSSNEQFF.